Sequencing of this TCR beta chain was carried out in a study of liver allograft versus peripheral blood T cells. Overall study context: A comparison was made between T cell receptor repertoires in transplanted livers and those in recipients' peripheral blood. Whole-study findings and limits: Intra-allograft T cell receptor repertoires in the liver reportedly differed from peripheral blood repertoires.

The germline V gene has CDR1 KGHSH and CDR2 LQKENI. The CDR3 contains 14 residues. V was cut by 3 bases and J by 8 bases, with 16 bases left in between. This clonotype is medium-sized within its sample. Its antigen is not identified. TCRdb fed the reads into MiXCR, producing one record per CDR3 protein. Of fewer than 15,000 distinct CDR3 sequences listed, approximately 19% were seen once; the top ten hold approximately 13%. This rearrangement joins TRBV18 to TRBJ1-2; D possibly corresponds to TRBD1 (6 bases). The sequence was obtained from a human patient who had a liver transplant. Among the T cells, some may be from the graft donor. CDR3 amino acids: CASSPGTGGEGYTF. In nucleotides, the CDR3 is TGTGCCAGCTCACCGGGAACGGGGGGCGAGGGCTACACCTTC.